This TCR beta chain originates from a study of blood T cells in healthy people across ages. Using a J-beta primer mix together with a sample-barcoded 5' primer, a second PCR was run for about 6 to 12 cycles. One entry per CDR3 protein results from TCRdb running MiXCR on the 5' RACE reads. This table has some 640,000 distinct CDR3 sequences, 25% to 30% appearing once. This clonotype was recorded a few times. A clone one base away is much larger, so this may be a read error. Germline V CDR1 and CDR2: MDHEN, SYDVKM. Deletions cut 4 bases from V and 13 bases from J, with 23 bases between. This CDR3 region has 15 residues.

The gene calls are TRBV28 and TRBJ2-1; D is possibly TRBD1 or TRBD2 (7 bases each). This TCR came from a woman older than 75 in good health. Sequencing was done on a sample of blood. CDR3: CASSSGGGTEETQFF. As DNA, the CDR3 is TGTGCCAGCAGTTCCGGGGGAGGGACAGAAGAGACCCAGTTCTTC.